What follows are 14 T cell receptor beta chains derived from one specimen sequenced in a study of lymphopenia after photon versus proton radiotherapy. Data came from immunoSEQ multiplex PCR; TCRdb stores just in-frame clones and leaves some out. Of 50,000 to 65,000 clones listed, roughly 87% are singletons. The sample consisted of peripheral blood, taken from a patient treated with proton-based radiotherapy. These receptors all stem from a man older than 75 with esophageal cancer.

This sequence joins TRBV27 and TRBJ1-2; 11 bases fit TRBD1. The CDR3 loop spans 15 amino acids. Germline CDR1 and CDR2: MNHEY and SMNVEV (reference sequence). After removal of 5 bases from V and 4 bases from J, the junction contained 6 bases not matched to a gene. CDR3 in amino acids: CASSRTGGAFYGYTF. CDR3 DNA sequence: TGTGCCAGCAGTAGGACAGGGGGCGCCTTCTATGGCTACACCTTC.

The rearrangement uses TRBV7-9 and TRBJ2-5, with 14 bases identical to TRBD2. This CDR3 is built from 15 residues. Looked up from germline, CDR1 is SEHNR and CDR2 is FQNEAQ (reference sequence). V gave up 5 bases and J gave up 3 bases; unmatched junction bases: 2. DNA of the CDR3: TGTGCCAGCAGCCAGGGACTAGCGGGAGAAGAGACCCAGTACTTC. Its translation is CASSQGLAGEETQYF.

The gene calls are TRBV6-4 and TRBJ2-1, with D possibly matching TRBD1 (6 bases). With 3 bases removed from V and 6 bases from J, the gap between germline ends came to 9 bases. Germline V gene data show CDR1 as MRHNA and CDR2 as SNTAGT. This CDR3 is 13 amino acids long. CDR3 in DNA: TGTGCCAGCAGTGAGGACAGTATCAATGAGCAGTTCTTC. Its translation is CASSEDSINEQFF.

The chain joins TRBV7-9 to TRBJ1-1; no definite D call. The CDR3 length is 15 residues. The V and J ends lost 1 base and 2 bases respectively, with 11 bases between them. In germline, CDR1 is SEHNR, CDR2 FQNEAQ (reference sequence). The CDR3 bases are TGTGCCAGCAGCTTAGTTTCTGGGCGAAACACTGAAGCTTTCTTT. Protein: CASSLVSGRNTEAFF.

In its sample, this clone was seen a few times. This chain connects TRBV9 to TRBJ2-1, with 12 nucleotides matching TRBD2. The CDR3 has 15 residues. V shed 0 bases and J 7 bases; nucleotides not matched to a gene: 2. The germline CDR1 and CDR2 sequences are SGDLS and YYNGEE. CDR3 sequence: CASSVGLAGGNEQFF. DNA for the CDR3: TGTGCCAGCAGCGTAGGGCTAGCGGGAGGGAATGAGCAGTTCTTC.

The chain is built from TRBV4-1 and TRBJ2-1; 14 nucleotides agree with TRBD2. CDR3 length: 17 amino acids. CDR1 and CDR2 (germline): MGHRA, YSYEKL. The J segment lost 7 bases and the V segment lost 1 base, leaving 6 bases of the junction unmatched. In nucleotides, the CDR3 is TGCGCCAGCAGCCAAGCGCGACTAGCGGGAGGGAGGAATGAGCAGTTCTTC. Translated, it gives CASSQARLAGGRNEQFF.

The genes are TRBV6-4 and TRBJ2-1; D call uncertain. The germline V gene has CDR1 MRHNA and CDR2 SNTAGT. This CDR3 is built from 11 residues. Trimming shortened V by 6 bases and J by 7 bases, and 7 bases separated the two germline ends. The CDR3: CASSLVNEQFF. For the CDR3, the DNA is TGTGCCAGCAGCCTCGTAAATGAGCAGTTCTTC.

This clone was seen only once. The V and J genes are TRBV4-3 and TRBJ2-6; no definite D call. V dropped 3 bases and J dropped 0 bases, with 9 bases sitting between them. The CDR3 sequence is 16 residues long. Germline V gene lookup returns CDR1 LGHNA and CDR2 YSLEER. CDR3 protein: CASSQNHNSGANVLTF. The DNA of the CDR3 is TGCGCCAGCAGCCAGAACCACAACTCTGGGGCCAACGTCCTGACTTTC.

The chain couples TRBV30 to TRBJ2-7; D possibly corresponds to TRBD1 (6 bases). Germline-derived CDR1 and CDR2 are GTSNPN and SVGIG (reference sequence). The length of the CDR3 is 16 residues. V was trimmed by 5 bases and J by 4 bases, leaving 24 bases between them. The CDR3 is CAWGLSTGTPAYEQYF. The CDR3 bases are TGTGCCTGGGGGCTATCGACCGGGACACCGGCGTACGAGCAGTACTTC.

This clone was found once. CDR3 in DNA: TGTGCCAGCAGTGGGACAGAACTTCCTCACTTTGCCCTGACTTTC. It codes for CASSGTELPHFALTF. This chain links TRBV6-1 with TRBJ2-6, with a possible D match to TRBD1 (6 bases). Trimming removed 4 bases at V and 15 bases at J, with 22 bases between. Germline V gene lookup returns CDR1 MNHNS and CDR2 SASEGT. The CDR3 is made up of 15 amino acids.

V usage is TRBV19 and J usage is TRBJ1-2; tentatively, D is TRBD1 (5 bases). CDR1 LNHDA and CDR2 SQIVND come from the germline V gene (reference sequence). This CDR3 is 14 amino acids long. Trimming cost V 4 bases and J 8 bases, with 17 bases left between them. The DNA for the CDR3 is TGTGCCAGTAGTAGCCCGAGGCGACAGTTGGGCTACACCTTC. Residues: CASSSPRRQLGYTF.

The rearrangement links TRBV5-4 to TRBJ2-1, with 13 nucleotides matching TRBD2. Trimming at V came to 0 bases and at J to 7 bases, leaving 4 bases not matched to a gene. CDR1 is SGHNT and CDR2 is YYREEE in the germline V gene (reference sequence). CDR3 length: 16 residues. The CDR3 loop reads CASSLGRLAGGNEQFF. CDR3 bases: TGTGCCAGCAGCTTGGGCCGACTAGCGGGAGGAAATGAGCAGTTCTTC.

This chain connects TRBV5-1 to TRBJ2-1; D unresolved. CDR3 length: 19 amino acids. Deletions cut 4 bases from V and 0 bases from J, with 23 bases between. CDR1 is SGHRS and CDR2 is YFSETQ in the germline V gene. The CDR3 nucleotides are TGCGCCAGCAGCCCAAATGTAGGGTCGCGACGAAGCTCCTACAATGAGCAGTTCTTC. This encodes CASSPNVGSRRSSYNEQFF.

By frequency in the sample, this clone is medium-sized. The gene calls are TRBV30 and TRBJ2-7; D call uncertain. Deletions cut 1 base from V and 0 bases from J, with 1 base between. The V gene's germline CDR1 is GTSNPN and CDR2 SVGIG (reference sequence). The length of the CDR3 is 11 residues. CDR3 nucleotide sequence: TGTGCCTGGAGTGCCTCCTACGAGCAGTACTTC. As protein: CAWSASYEQYF.